The 22 T cell receptor beta chains listed next were all sequenced from one sample in a study of blood T cell repertoires in COVID-19. The method was immunoSEQ multiplex PCR; TCRdb's version includes in-frame clones alone and lacks a portion of them. The sample contains 270,000 or so clones, roughly four fifths of which appear only once. Sample: peripheral blood. The receptors here all came from a woman aged 50 to 60 who had recovered from COVID-19.

This sequence joins TRBV4-3 and TRBJ1-1; D unclear. The CDR3 runs 16 residues. V was trimmed by 1 base and J by 4 bases, leaving 16 bases between them. The germline V gene has CDR1 LGHNA and CDR2 YSLEER. The CDR3 protein is CASSQAKSAYSTEAFF. The CDR3, as DNA: TGCGCCAGCAGCCAAGCCAAGTCAGCTTACAGCACTGAAGCTTTCTTT.

The V call is TRBV6-5, the J call TRBJ1-1, with 8 bases that match TRBD1. Germline V gives CDR1 MNHEY, CDR2 SVGAGI. After removal of 5 bases from V and 6 bases from J, the junction contained 8 bases not matched to a gene. The CDR3 length is 14 residues. The CDR3 region is CASSTTDRGAEAFF. The DNA for the CDR3 is TGTGCCAGCAGTACTACAGACAGGGGCGCTGAAGCTTTCTTT.

This chain uses TRBV6-5 with TRBJ1-3; 8 bases match TRBD1. Germline V gives CDR1 MNHEY, CDR2 SVGAGI. The trim removed 2 bases at V and 0 bases at J, leaving 3 bases unmatched. CDR3 length: 16 residues. CDR3 region: CASSYRTGGSGNTIYF. The CDR3 nucleotides are TGTGCCAGCAGTTACCGTACAGGGGGCTCTGGAAACACCATATATTTT.

The rearrangement links TRBV20-1 to TRBJ2-4, with D unclear. V was cut by 3 bases and J by 5 bases, with 5 bases left in between. The germline V gene has CDR1 DFQATT and CDR2 SNEGSKA (reference sequence). This CDR3 contains 11 residues. Written as DNA, the CDR3 is TGCAGTGCTAGTACTGAAAACATTCAGTACTTC. This gives the protein CSASTENIQYF.

This chain connects TRBV7-6 to TRBJ2-2; 9 bases fit TRBD1. This CDR3 has 14 amino acids. CDR1 is SGHVS and CDR2 is FNYEAQ in the germline V gene. The V gene end was trimmed by 3 bases and the J gene end by 6 bases; junction bases not matched to a gene: 2. DNA of the CDR3: TGTGCCAGCAGCTTGGGACAGGGTCCCGGGGAGCTGTTTTTT. This encodes CASSLGQGPGELFF.

This chain joins TRBV7-3 and TRBJ2-5, with D perhaps TRBD2 (6 bases). Trimming shortened V by 5 bases and J by 7 bases, and 14 bases separated the two germline ends. This CDR3 has 13 residues. In germline, CDR1 is SGHTA, CDR2 FQGTGA. For the CDR3, the DNA is TGTGCCAGCAGCCCGGGAGTTGCAGGGACCCAGTACTTC. Translating gives CASSPGVAGTQYF.

The chain employs TRBV19 and TRBJ1-6, with TRBD1 matching over 8 bases. This CDR3 region has 11 residues. CDR1 and CDR2 (germline): LNHDA, SQIVND (reference sequence). The junction had 4 bases not matched to a gene; V was cut back by 4 bases and J by 17 bases. As DNA, the CDR3 is TGTGCCAGTAGTAACAGGGGACAGGTCCACTTT. Encoded protein: CASSNRGQVHF. Full variable domain (remainder filled in from reference TRBV19 and TRBJ1-6): DGGITQSPKYLFRKEGQNVTLSCEQNLNHDAMYWYRQDPGQGLRLIYYSQIVNDFQKGDIAEGYSVSREKKESFPLTVTSAQKNPTAFYLCASSNRGQVHFGNGTRLTVT.

This chain links TRBV6-5 with TRBJ1-2; 10 bases are shared with TRBD1. CDR3 length: 15 amino acids. V was pared by 8 bases and J by 6 bases, with 12 bases of the junction left unmatched. Per the germline V gene, CDR1 is MNHEY and CDR2 is SVGAGI. For the CDR3, the DNA is TGTGCCAGCGGGGGCAGGACAGGGGGTTTGGATGGCTACACCTTC. This codes for CASGGRTGGLDGYTF.

The chain links TRBV27 to TRBJ2-1; 8 positions match TRBD2. The CDR3 runs 15 residues. Germline CDR1 is MNHEY and CDR2 is SMNVEV (reference sequence). V was clipped by 4 bases and J by 1 base; unmatched bases: 3. The CDR3 DNA reads TGTGCCAGCAGTTCCAGCGGGAGTTCCTACAATGAGCAGTTCTTC. It specifies CASSSSGSSYNEQFF.

This clone is a singleton in its sample. This chain connects TRBV9 to TRBJ2-3, with D possibly being TRBD2 (6 bases). This CDR3 is built from 15 residues. CDR1 SGDLS and CDR2 YYNGEE come from the germline V gene. V was trimmed by 3 bases and J by 0 bases, leaving 11 bases between them. CDR3 loop: CASSGSGSSTDTQYF. CDR3 nucleotide sequence: TGTGCCAGCAGCGGTAGCGGATCTAGCACAGATACGCAGTATTTT.

V usage is TRBV7-3 and J usage is TRBJ2-1; D possibly corresponds to TRBD1 (5 bases). Trimming cost V 4 bases and J 5 bases, with 9 bases left between them. CDR3 length equals 13 residues. CDR1 is SGHTA and CDR2 is FQGTGA in the germline V gene. CDR3 region: CASSSAGHNEQFF. The CDR3 coding sequence is TGTGCCAGCAGCTCGGCAGGGCACAATGAGCAGTTCTTC.

V usage is TRBV19 and J usage is TRBJ2-1; TRBD2 matches 8 bases. The CDR3 consists of 15 residues. V lost 6 bases to trimming and J lost 7 bases; unmatched junction nucleotides: 11. CDR1 LNHDA and CDR2 SQIVND come from the germline V gene (reference sequence). This chain's CDR3 is CASRTGVAGSNEQFF. DNA of the CDR3: TGTGCCAGTAGGACGGGGGTAGCGGGGAGTAATGAGCAGTTCTTC.

V gene TRBV23-1 combines with J gene TRBJ2-3; 8 positions agree with TRBD1. TRBV23-1 is treated as an ORF (open reading frame) with a function not yet certain. The CDR3 is 16 amino acids. The V gene end was trimmed by 2 bases and the J gene end by 4 bases; junction bases not matched to a gene: 8. CDR3 sequence (DNA): TGCGCCAGCAGTCAAAACGACAGGGGTTGGCCAGATACGCAGTATTTT. It yields the protein CASSQNDRGWPDTQYF.

This chain uses TRBV5-4 with TRBJ1-3; D remains ambiguous. CDR3 length equals 16 residues. The germline CDR1 and CDR2 sequences are SGHNT and YYREEE (reference sequence). Between the trimmed V and J ends, which lost 4 bases and 4 bases, there was a span of 18 bases. CDR3 in DNA: TGTGCCAGCAGCCCCTGGAGTGGAGGTCGGGGAAACACCATATATTTT. Protein product: CASSPWSGGRGNTIYF. Full variable domain (remainder filled in from reference TRBV5-4 and TRBJ1-3): ETGVTQSPTHLIKTRGQQVTLRCSSQSGHNTVSWYQQALGQGPQFIFQYYREEENGRGNFPPRFSGLQFPNYSSELNVNALELDDSALYLCASSPWSGGRGNTIYFGEGSWLTVV.

The V call is TRBV2, the J call TRBJ1-2, with D perhaps TRBD1 (5 bases). The V end was cut by 3 bases, the J end by 13 bases, with 21 bases between. The CDR3 totals 14 residues. Germline V lookup: CDR1 SNHLY, CDR2 FYNNEI. CDR3 residues: CASSDGGGLKQGTF. CDR3 sequence (DNA): TGTGCCAGCAGTGATGGAGGAGGGCTCAAGCAGGGCACCTTC.

This chain connects TRBV6-5 to TRBJ2-7; D perhaps matches TRBD1 (6 bases). This CDR3 has 12 amino acids. Trimming cost V 6 bases and J 2 bases, with 8 bases left between them. Germline V gene sequence: CDR1 MNHEY, CDR2 SVGAGI. The CDR3 DNA follows: TGTGCCAGCAGGGGGACACCCTACGAGCAGTACTTC. The encoded protein is CASRGTPYEQYF.

This chain links TRBV27 with TRBJ2-6; D unclear. V was clipped by 7 bases and J by 4 bases, with 8 bases between them. This CDR3 is built from 13 residues. The germline V gene has CDR1 MNHEY and CDR2 SMNVEV (reference sequence). The CDR3 protein is CASTPVGANVLTF. Written as DNA, the CDR3 is TGTGCCAGCACCCCAGTCGGGGCCAACGTCCTGACTTTC. Variable domain in full (rest from reference TRBV27 and TRBJ2-6): EAQVTQNPRYLITVTGKKLTVTCSQNMNHEYMSWYRQDPGLGLRQIYYSMNVEVTDKGDVPEGYKVSRKEKRNFPLILESPSPNQTSLYFCASTPVGANVLTFGAGSRLTVL.

The V gene is TRBV18, the J gene TRBJ1-1; 10 nucleotides align to TRBD1. The V gene's germline CDR1 is KGHSH and CDR2 LQKENI. V gave up 0 bases and J gave up 11 bases; unmatched junction bases: 3. This CDR3 is 13 amino acids long. The chain's CDR3 is CASSPPDRGTAFF. CDR3 sequence (DNA): TGTGCCAGCTCACCACCGGACAGGGGGACGGCTTTCTTT.

The chain has TRBV27 and TRBJ1-2; D might be TRBD1 (6 bases). This CDR3 region has 13 residues. The germline V gene encodes CDR1 MNHEY and CDR2 SMNVEV (reference sequence). Trimming removed 8 bases from V and 3 bases from J, with 13 bases in between. CDR3 region: CASRNRVDYGYTF. The CDR3 bases are TGTGCCAGCCGGAACAGGGTCGACTATGGCTACACCTTC.

The chain uses TRBV6-2 or TRBV6-3 and TRBJ2-7, with 10 bases aligning to TRBD1. This CDR3 has 19 amino acids. V trimming: 2 bases; J trimming: 1 base; junction bases outside the gene matches: 14. Germline V gives CDR1 MNHEY, CDR2 SVGEGT. CDR3 loop: CASSYDWDRGLYTSYEQYF. CDR3 DNA: TGTGCCAGCAGTTACGACTGGGACAGGGGTTTGTATACGTCCTACGAGCAGTACTTC.

A single count supports this clone. V gene TRBV25-1 combines with J gene TRBJ2-3, with TRBD2 matching 8 bases. V was clipped by 2 bases and J by 2 bases; unmatched bases: 6. The CDR3 extends over 16 amino acids. Looked up from germline, CDR1 is MGHDK and CDR2 is SYGVNS. The DNA of the CDR3 is TGTGCCAGCAGTGAAGATCTAGCGGGCCCCACAGATACGCAGTATTTT. As protein: CASSEDLAGPTDTQYF.

The V and J genes are TRBV3-1 (or the pseudogene TRBV3-2) and TRBJ2-1, with 8 bases fitting TRBD1. The junction had 12 bases not matched to a gene; V was cut back by 5 bases and J by 6 bases. Germline V CDR1 and CDR2: LGHDT, YNNKEL (reference sequence). The CDR3 loop spans 16 amino acids. In nucleotides, the CDR3 is TGTGCCAGCAGCGGGTTAGACAGGGGCCGGTCCAATGAGCAGTTCTTC. Translating it yields CASSGLDRGRSNEQFF.